The 30 T cell receptor beta chains listed next were all sequenced from one sample in a study of T cell repertoires in cytomegalovirus infection. MiXCR, applied by TCRdb to the reads, yields one record per CDR3 protein. This sample has 680,000 or so distinct CDR3 sequences; less than 40% occur once, and the top ten carry around 3%. What was sequenced was PBMCs. All receptors come from a human donor in good health (CMV status not recorded). Some clones in this sample may be carry-over from other donors' samples.

The rearrangement joins TRBV19 to TRBJ1-1; the D is unclear. Per germline, CDR1 LNHDA and CDR2 SQIVND (reference sequence). V was pared by 7 bases and J by 1 base, with 22 bases between. The CDR3 is 17 residues long. The CDR3 loop reads CASTDWGRGIGNTEAFF. CDR3 coding DNA: TGTGCCAGTACAGACTGGGGTCGGGGTATCGGGAACACTGAAGCTTTCTTT.

The table lists this clonotype with a few counts. The chain combines TRBV2 with TRBJ1-1; D not resolved. CDR1 and CDR2 (germline): SNHLY, FYNNEI. The V end lost 4 bases, the J end lost 8 bases, and 17 bases lay between the germline ends. The CDR3 spans 14 residues. In DNA, the CDR3 is TGTGCCAGCAGTGTAACGGCCTTTGGCTGGGAAGCTTTCTTT. This sequence encodes CASSVTAFGWEAFF.

The V gene is TRBV10-3, the J gene TRBJ2-5; 7 bases map to TRBD1. The CDR3 totals 14 residues. From germline, CDR1 is ENHRY and CDR2 SYGVKD. V lost 0 bases to trimming and J lost 2 bases; unmatched junction nucleotides: 0. CDR3 sequence: CAISESTGQETQYF. The CDR3 DNA reads as TGTGCCATCAGTGAGTCGACAGGGCAAGAGACCCAGTACTTC.

For this clonotype: The CDR3 ends on some other residue instead of the conserved phenylalanine or tryptophan, so this is likely a read error. The chain recombines TRBV19 with TRBJ1-6, with TRBD1 identical over 10 bases. Trimming removed 6 bases from V and 10 bases from J; junction bases left unmatched: 3. This CDR3 region has 13 residues. Germline V lookup: CDR1 LNHDA, CDR2 SQIVND (reference sequence). CDR3 protein: CASRGTGVSPLHL. Here the CDR3 DNA reads TGTGCCAGTAGAGGGACAGGGGTCTCACCCCTCCACTTA.

About this clonotype: Since no conserved phenylalanine or tryptophan closes the CDR3, a read error is the likely cause. The V gene is TRBV7-6, the J gene TRBJ2-7, with D perhaps matching TRBD1 or TRBD2 (5 bases each). Germline V CDR1 and CDR2: SGHVS, FNYEAQ. The V end lost 3 bases, the J end lost 2 bases, and 11 bases lay between the germline ends. This CDR3 comprises 14 residues. CDR3 sequence reads: CASSFRDRAYEQYL. The CDR3 DNA sequence: TGTGCCAGCAGCTTCCGGGACCGAGCCTACGAGCAGTACTTA.

This rearrangement joins TRBV27 to TRBJ1-1; D remains ambiguous. CDR3 size: 18 residues. Germline CDR1 reads MNHEY; CDR2 reads SMNVEV (reference sequence). Trimming removed 0 bases from V and 1 base from J, with 18 bases in between. CDR3 nucleotide sequence: TGTGCCAGCAGTTTATCATCGTCTTATTCGGCCCAGAACACTGAAGCTTTCTTT. Residues: CASSLSSSYSAQNTEAFF.

This clonotype was seen many times. The chain uses TRBV5-4 and TRBJ1-1, with a tentative D call TRBD1 (5 bases). The CDR3 totals 13 residues. Trimming left V 0 bases short and J 5 bases short, with 8 bases between. The germline gives CDR1 SGHNT, CDR2 YYREEE (reference sequence). The CDR3 region is CASSLDPGTEAFF. The CDR3 region has the DNA TGTGCCAGCAGCTTGGACCCAGGGACTGAAGCTTTCTTT.

The V and J genes are TRBV11-2 and TRBJ2-2; TRBD2 aligns across 7 bases. Germline CDR1 SGHAT, CDR2 FQNNGV. The CDR3 extends over 17 amino acids. V gave up 5 bases and J gave up 8 bases; unmatched junction bases: 17. The CDR3 sequence: CASSKGVRETREGELFF. The DNA for the CDR3 is TGTGCCAGCAGCAAAGGTGTGCGGGAGACGCGAGAGGGGGAGCTGTTTTTT.

This clonotype was found many times. The chain has TRBV7-9 and TRBJ1-1; TRBD1 matches 7 bases. J was trimmed by 1 base and V by 4 bases; bases with no gene match: 3. CDR1 is SEHNR and CDR2 is FQNEAQ in the germline V gene (reference sequence). The CDR3 runs 14 residues. This CDR3 reads CASSSRDRNTEAFF. In nucleotides, the CDR3 is TGTGCCAGCAGCTCCCGGGACAGGAACACTGAAGCTTTCTTT.

Worth noting for this clonotype: The junction differs from germline at one of its ends, possibly a read error. The V and J genes are TRBV11-2 and TRBJ1-1; D call uncertain. The CDR3 runs to 13 residues. Germline assignment: CDR1 SGHAT and CDR2 FQNNGV. The CDR3 loop reads CSSSPSRNTEAFF. CDR3 nucleotides: TGTTCCAGCAGCCCTTCACGGAACACTGAAGCTTTCTTT.

This clonotype was detected a few times. V gene TRBV28 combines with J gene TRBJ1-2; D call uncertain. CDR1 is MDHEN and CDR2 is SYDVKM in the germline V gene. CDR3 length: 12 amino acids. V dropped 6 bases and J dropped 7 bases, with 12 bases sitting between them. CDR3 coding DNA: TGTGCCAGCAGATCCTCCAGTATTGGCTACACCTTC. Amino acid sequence: CASRSSSIGYTF.

This rearrangement joins TRBV6-6 to TRBJ2-7, with D unclear. The CDR3 is made up of 14 amino acids. V lost 0 bases, J lost 0 bases, and 6 bases lay in between. Germline V CDR1 and CDR2: MNHNY, SVGAGI (reference sequence). In DNA form, the CDR3 reads TGTGCCAGCAGTTACTCTGAAAGCTCCTACGAGCAGTACTTC. Encoded protein: CASSYSESSYEQYF.

This clonotype was seen a few times. V is TRBV5-6 and J is TRBJ2-1, with TRBD2 identical over 8 bases. In germline, CDR1 is SGHDT, CDR2 YYEEEE. The CDR3 extends over 15 amino acids. V shed 1 base, J shed 6 bases, and the junction held 6 bases outside the gene matches. CDR3 in amino acids: CASSLKAGAVNEQFF. The CDR3 DNA follows: TGTGCCAGCAGCTTGAAAGCGGGAGCGGTCAATGAGCAGTTCTTC.

The chain recombines TRBV4-1 with TRBJ1-1; 8 bases match TRBD1. There are 15 residues in the CDR3. The ends lost 1 base at V and 1 base at J; junction bases unmatched: 2. Per the germline V gene, CDR1 is MGHRA and CDR2 is YSYEKL. This CDR3 reads CASSQAQGGNTEAFF. For the CDR3, the DNA is TGCGCCAGCAGCCAAGCACAGGGGGGGAACACTGAAGCTTTCTTT.

The chain is built from TRBV7-6 and TRBJ1-1, with D uncertain. CDR1 is SGHVS and CDR2 is FNYEAQ in the germline V gene. With 0 bases removed from V and 1 base from J, the gap between germline ends came to 9 bases. This CDR3 spans 15 amino acids. The CDR3 nucleotides are TGTGCCAGCAGCTTAGCGAACAATCAGAACACTGAAGCTTTCTTT. Its protein is CASSLANNQNTEAFF.

This chain joins TRBV5-6 and TRBJ1-2; D is ambiguous. Deletions cut 2 bases from V and 8 bases from J, with 10 bases between. CDR3 length: 12 residues. Germline CDR1 and CDR2: SGHDT and YYEEEE. The CDR3 here is CASSLILGGYTF. The CDR3 nucleotides read TGTGCCAGCAGCTTAATATTGGGAGGCTACACCTTC.

This clonotype turned up a few times. The V call is TRBV20-1, the J call TRBJ2-5; D might be TRBD1 or TRBD2, each matching 5 bases. The V end was cut by 6 bases, the J end by 5 bases, with 19 bases between. This CDR3 comprises 14 residues. Germline assignment: CDR1 DFQATT and CDR2 SNEGSKA (reference sequence). CDR3 bases: TGCAGTGCAATCGGGACGGATTGGTTGGAGACCCAGTACTTC. Translating it yields CSAIGTDWLETQYF.

This chain uses TRBV12-3 or TRBV12-4 with TRBJ1-2; D may be TRBD1 (5 bases). The CDR3 is 16 amino acids. V gave up 6 bases and J gave up 7 bases, with 24 bases separating them. DNA of the CDR3: TGTGCCAGCAGCTCTTCGGGGGATTACCTAACGGGTGGCTACACCTTC. This encodes CASSSSGDYLTGGYTF.

This clonotype occurred a few times. The gene calls are TRBV24-1 and TRBJ2-1, with 7 positions matching TRBD2. This CDR3 region has 16 residues. Germline V lookup: CDR1 KGHDR, CDR2 SFDVKD. With 3 bases clipped from V and 0 bases from J, the junction kept 4 bases outside the gene matches. CDR3: CATSDTSVSSYNEQFF. The CDR3 DNA sequence: TGTGCCACCAGTGATACTAGCGTTAGCTCCTACAATGAGCAGTTCTTC.

This clonotype was seen a handful of times. Sequence at one end of the junction differs from germline and may be a read error. The V gene is TRBV7-7, the J gene TRBJ2-5; 7 bases are a match to TRBD1. Germline CDR1 SSHAT, CDR2 FNYEAQ (reference sequence). The CDR3 is 15 residues long. The CDR3 is CASSPRDSQKAGQYF. CDR3 nucleotide sequence: TGTGCTAGCAGCCCAAGGGACAGCCAAAAGGCCGGCCAGTACTTC.

The gene calls are TRBV28 and TRBJ2-1; D is unclear. Looked up from germline, CDR1 is MDHEN and CDR2 is SYDVKM. The ends were cut back, 7 bases at V and 5 bases at J, with 18 bases in the middle. CDR3 size: 15 residues. The CDR3 region is CASKPAGSGNNEQFF. The CDR3 bases are TGTGCCAGCAAACCGGCCGGTTCTGGGAACAATGAGCAGTTCTTC.

The V gene is TRBV15, the J gene TRBJ1-5, with a tentative D call TRBD1 (6 bases). This CDR3 has 15 residues. Germline V lookup: CDR1 LNHNV, CDR2 YYDKDF (reference sequence). V was shortened by 10 bases and J by 3 bases, with 19 bases between the two germline ends. The CDR3 spells CAISRGPGNNQPQHF. The CDR3 coding sequence is TGTGCCATCTCCAGGGGCCCGGGTAACAATCAGCCCCAGCATTTT.

The chain employs TRBV19 and TRBJ1-3; D not certain. From germline, CDR1 is LNHDA and CDR2 SQIVND (reference sequence). The V gene lost 7 bases and the J gene lost 2 bases, with 6 bases spanning the gap. The CDR3 contains 12 residues. The CDR3 is CASTSPGNTIYF. The CDR3, as DNA: TGTGCCAGTACCTCTCCTGGAAACACCATATATTTT.

The genes are TRBV6-8 and TRBJ2-3, with D possibly TRBD1 on 8 matching bases. The CDR3 runs to 15 residues. Germline V gives CDR1 MNHGY, CDR2 SAAAGT. Trimming cost V 4 bases and J 6 bases, with 17 bases left between them. The CDR3 DNA sequence: TGTGCCAGCAGTTCCGGGAGGACAGGGATGGATACGCAGTATTTT. It is translated as CASSSGRTGMDTQYF.

The table lists this clonotype with a few counts. The chain combines TRBV5-4 with TRBJ1-5, with TRBD1 identical over 10 bases. After removal of 4 bases from V and 6 bases from J, the junction contained 10 bases not matched to a gene. The CDR3 runs 16 residues. Germline CDR1 is SGHNT and CDR2 is YYREEE (reference sequence). The CDR3 sequence: CASSISGTGAGQPQHF. The CDR3 DNA is TGTGCCAGCAGCATCTCCGGGACAGGGGCGGGTCAGCCCCAGCATTTT.

CDR3 protein: CASSQEDRGYTGELFF. For the CDR3, the DNA is TGTGCCAGTAGCCAAGAGGACAGGGGGTACACCGGGGAGCTGTTTTTT. This rearrangement joins TRBV19 to TRBJ2-2; 10 nucleotides agree with TRBD1. V was pared by 6 bases and J by 3 bases, with 7 bases of the junction left unmatched. This CDR3 is 16 amino acids long. Per germline, CDR1 LNHDA and CDR2 SQIVND (reference sequence).

Only one count was recorded for this clonotype. The V gene is TRBV10-2, the J gene TRBJ1-2; TRBD1 matches at 10 bases. Trimming removed 2 bases from V and 7 bases from J; junction bases left unmatched: 7. The CDR3 is 15 amino acids. Germline CDR1 is WSHSY and CDR2 is SAAADI. DNA for the CDR3: TGCGCCAGCAGTGAGCCCGGGACAGGGGATAGTGGCTACACCTTC. Translated: CASSEPGTGDSGYTF.

The chain uses TRBV5-5 and TRBJ2-3, with D tentatively TRBD1 or TRBD2 (6 bases each). The CDR3 is made up of 13 amino acids. Trimming stripped 0 bases from V and 14 bases from J, with 16 bases between. Germline CDR1 SGHKS, CDR2 YYEKEE (reference sequence). The CDR3 DNA is TGTGCCAGCAGCTTGGGGGGGGCCTCGGCTCCGTATTTT. This translates into CASSLGGASAPYF.

This clonotype showed up just a few times. The CDR3 sequence: CASSPLVGEQYF. DNA of the CDR3: TGTGCCAGCAGTCCCCTGGTTGGCGAGCAGTACTTC. The chain combines TRBV27 with TRBJ2-7; D call uncertain. There are 12 residues in the CDR3. V was cut by 5 bases and J by 6 bases, with 11 bases left in between. Looked up from germline, CDR1 is MNHEY and CDR2 is SMNVEV (reference sequence).

V usage is TRBV2 and J usage is TRBJ1-3; 8 bases line up with TRBD1. This CDR3 has 15 amino acids. The germline V gene encodes CDR1 SNHLY and CDR2 FYNNEI. After removal of 7 bases from V and 1 base from J, the junction contained 6 bases not matched to a gene. CDR3 in DNA: TGTGCCAGCAAGGGACAGGCGACATCTGGAAACACCATATATTTT. It is translated as CASKGQATSGNTIYF.